A single sample is the source of the 26 T cell receptor beta chains below, sequenced in a study of neurological immune-mediated disorders. TCRdb re-called the 5' RACE reads with MiXCR, one entry per CDR3 protein. The table lists 20,000 to 25,000 distinct CDR3 sequences, around 15% of them singletons. Sequenced sample: CD8+ T cells from blood. The source is a woman aged 18-29 years with multiple sclerosis.

This clonotype was observed at least ten times. The chain joins TRBV20-1 to TRBJ2-5, with 9 bases matching TRBD2. This CDR3 has 17 amino acids. Germline CDR1 is DFQATT and CDR2 is SNEGSKA (reference sequence). V was pared by 3 bases and J by 4 bases, with 15 bases of the junction left unmatched. CDR3 nucleotides: TGCAGTGCTAGGGACTTAGGAGTGGGTAGCGGGGGAGAGACCCAGTACTTC. This translates into CSARDLGVGSGGETQYF.

This clonotype was counted ten times or more. The rearrangement links TRBV7-9 to TRBJ2-2; TRBD1 matches at 7 bases. V was pared by 6 bases and J by 0 bases, with 1 base of the junction left unmatched. CDR3 length: 14 amino acids. CDR1 and CDR2 (germline): SEHNR, FQNEAQ (reference sequence). This CDR3 is CASRDRSNTGELFF. For the CDR3, the DNA is TGTGCCAGCAGGGACAGGTCGAACACCGGGGAGCTGTTTTTT.

This clonotype was seen at least ten times. The chain uses TRBV20-1 and TRBJ1-3; D not resolved. Trimming pared 1 base from V and 4 bases from J, leaving 11 bases between. Germline-derived CDR1 and CDR2 are DFQATT and SNEGSKA (reference sequence). The CDR3 length is 14 residues. The CDR3 nucleotides are TGCAGTGCTAGAGTGGTAACTCCGGGAAACACCATATATTTT. This encodes CSARVVTPGNTIYF.

This clonotype ranks as medium-sized. The J gene is TRBJ2-5, the V gene TRBV11-2; 9 bases fit TRBD1. CDR3 length: 17 residues. V was pared by 4 bases and J by 5 bases, with 14 bases of the junction left unmatched. Germline lookup yields CDR1 SGHAT and CDR2 FQNNGV. CDR3 DNA sequence: TGTGCCAGCAGCTCCCAGGAGGGGACAGGGATTTGGGAGACCCAGTACTTC. This sequence encodes CASSSQEGTGIWETQYF.

The chain uses TRBV20-1 and TRBJ2-1; TRBD1 aligns across 8 bases. Trimming took 0 bases from V and 7 from J; bases not matched to a gene: 17. CDR1 DFQATT and CDR2 SNEGSKA come from the germline V gene (reference sequence). The CDR3 runs 18 residues. The CDR3 coding sequence is TGCAGTGCTAGAGAAATCGGGACAGGTGTTTTCTTAGGAAATGAGCAGTTCTTC. This sequence encodes CSAREIGTGVFLGNEQFF.

Ten or more counts support this clonotype. The V call is TRBV20-1, the J call TRBJ2-7, with TRBD2 matching over 7 bases. Germline lookup yields CDR1 DFQATT and CDR2 SNEGSKA (reference sequence). The CDR3 totals 18 residues. The V and J ends lost 0 bases and 0 bases, in that order; junction bases with no gene match: 14. Written as DNA, the CDR3 is TGCAGTGCTAGAGATATTTCTAGCGGAGGCGAGAGCTCCTACGAGCAGTACGTC. Protein product: CSARDISSGGESSYEQYV.

The chain links TRBV20-1 to TRBJ1-1, with TRBD1 matching over 9 bases. The J segment lost 11 bases and the V segment lost 4 bases, leaving 17 bases of the junction unmatched. This CDR3 has 15 amino acids. The germline gives CDR1 DFQATT, CDR2 SNEGSKA (reference sequence). The CDR3 spells CSAKKPGQGEKGAFF. The CDR3 DNA sequence: TGCAGTGCTAAGAAACCGGGACAGGGAGAGAAAGGGGCTTTCTTT.

This chain joins TRBV29-1 and TRBJ2-1, with no clear D. The CDR3 spans 12 residues. The V end lost 7 bases, the J end lost 0 bases, and 7 bases lay between the germline ends. Per germline, CDR1 SQVTM and CDR2 ANQGSEA. CDR3 nucleotides: TGCAGCGCTGACTCCTCCTACAATGAGCAGTTCTTC. Its protein product is CSADSSYNEQFF.

This clonotype occurred many times. V usage is TRBV9 and J usage is TRBJ2-7, with 8 nucleotides matching TRBD1. Germline CDR1 is SGDLS and CDR2 is YYNGEE. This CDR3 comprises 15 residues. V shed 2 bases and J 2 bases; nucleotides not matched to a gene: 6. The CDR3 nucleotides are TGTGCCAGCAGCGTCGGGACAGGTCCGGCCTACGAGCAGTACGTC. Its protein is CASSVGTGPAYEQYV.

This clonotype occurred a few times. The genes are TRBV5-1 and TRBJ2-5; no reliable D call. This CDR3 has 13 amino acids. Germline V gives CDR1 SGHRS, CDR2 YFSETQ. The ends were cut back, 3 bases at V and 5 bases at J, with 11 bases in the middle. CDR3 sequence reads: CASSSANGETQYF. CDR3 nucleotide sequence: TGCGCCAGCAGCTCGGCGAATGGGGAGACCCAGTACTTC.

This clonotype was seen ten or more times. This rearrangement joins TRBV7-8 to TRBJ1-1, with TRBD1 as a possible D gene (6 bases). Germline V gene data show CDR1 as SGHVS and CDR2 as FQNEAQ. The length of the CDR3 is 13 residues. Trimming stripped 6 bases from V and 7 bases from J, with 15 bases between. The CDR3 DNA reads as TGTGCCAGCAGGGGGGCGGTCATGCTTGAAGCTTTCTTT. The encoded protein is CASRGAVMLEAFF. Using reference TRBV7-8 and TRBJ1-1 for the parts outside the CDR3, the full variable domain is GAGVSQSPRYKVAKRGQDVALRCDPISGHVSLFWYQQALGQGPEFLTYFQNEAQLDKSGLPSDRFFAERPEGSVSTLKIQRTQQEDSAVYLCASRGAVMLEAFFGQGTRLTVV.

By proportion, this clonotype is medium-sized. This sequence joins TRBV28 and TRBJ2-6; no reliable D call. The V end was cut by 5 bases, the J end by 2 bases, with 25 bases between. The CDR3 consists of 20 residues. Germline V CDR1 and CDR2: MDHEN, SYDVKM. The CDR3, as DNA: TGTGCCAGCAGTAGGAAATTTTCCGTTGCTCTGCTAACTGGGGCCAACGTCCTGACTTTC. It yields the protein CASSRKFSVALLTGANVLTF.

This clonotype has ten or more counts. The chain combines TRBV5-1 with TRBJ2-1; 7 bases map to TRBD1. CDR1 SGHRS and CDR2 YFSETQ come from the germline V gene. CDR3 size: 18 residues. After removal of 4 bases from V and 6 bases from J, the junction contained 19 bases not matched to a gene. CDR3: CASSLNLGGAEVVNEQFF. The CDR3 DNA sequence: TGCGCCAGCAGCCTAAACCTAGGGGGCGCTGAAGTTGTCAATGAGCAGTTCTTC.

The rearrangement links TRBV4-3 to TRBJ2-3; 11 positions match TRBD2. Trimming at V came to 1 base and at J to 3 bases, leaving 9 bases not matched to a gene. Looked up from germline, CDR1 is LGHNA and CDR2 is YSLEER. There are 18 residues in the CDR3. The CDR3 nucleotides are TGCGCCAGCAGCCAAGCCTTACTAGCGGGAGATTTAACAGATACGCAGTATTTT. It translates to CASSQALLAGDLTDTQYF.

Many counts were recorded for this clonotype. The chain employs TRBV13 and TRBJ1-2; no firm D call. Germline V gene sequence: CDR1 PRHDT, CDR2 FYEKMQ (reference sequence). V was clipped by 3 bases and J by 3 bases, with 11 bases between them. The CDR3 has 14 residues. CDR3 in amino acids: CASSLGYMDYGYTF. For the CDR3, the DNA is TGTGCCAGCAGCTTGGGATACATGGACTATGGCTACACCTTC.

Ten or more counts support this clonotype. The chain links TRBV21-1 to TRBJ1-4; the D call of TRBD1 is as the table states it, not checked on the DNA. TRBV21-1 is a pseudogene segment. The CDR3 loop spans 15 amino acids. CDR3 DNA sequence: TGTGCCAGCAGCAAAGATCGGCAGGGGAGTGAAAAACTGTTTTTT. Protein: CASSKDRQGSEKLFF.

This clonotype is deemed medium-sized. DNA for the CDR3: TGTGCCAGCAGCGTAGGAGACAGGGATTTGGACACAGATACGCAGTATTTT. Translation gives CASSVGDRDLDTDTQYF. The genes are TRBV9 and TRBJ2-3, with 7 positions matching TRBD1. This CDR3 is 17 amino acids long. Germline values: CDR1 SGDLS, CDR2 YYNGEE. Trimming removed 0 bases from V and 2 bases from J; junction bases left unmatched: 9.

This clonotype showed up many times. The rearrangement uses TRBV7-8 and TRBJ2-2, with D possibly being TRBD2 (5 bases). The V gene's germline CDR1 is SGHVS and CDR2 FQNEAQ. Deletions cut 3 bases from V and 4 bases from J, with 18 bases between. CDR3 length: 17 residues. The CDR3 here is CASSFGYGRGLTGELFF. The CDR3 DNA follows: TGTGCCAGCAGCTTCGGGTATGGCCGCGGGCTCACCGGGGAGCTGTTTTTT.

In this sample, this clonotype turned up many times. The chain has TRBV7-9 and TRBJ1-4, with D unresolved. The length of the CDR3 is 18 residues. Trimming pared 3 bases from V and 0 bases from J, leaving 17 bases between. CDR1 SEHNR and CDR2 FQNEAQ come from the germline V gene (reference sequence). CDR3 region: CASSFTNRMRTTNEKLFF. The CDR3 DNA follows: TGTGCCAGCAGCTTCACCAACAGAATGAGGACAACTAATGAAAAACTGTTTTTT.

This clonotype was observed at least ten times. The V and J genes are TRBV5-1 and TRBJ2-1; D may be TRBD1 or TRBD2 (5 bases each). This CDR3 region has 16 residues. The V gene lost 4 bases and the J gene lost 2 bases, with 16 bases spanning the gap. Germline V gene data show CDR1 as SGHRS and CDR2 as YFSETQ. CDR3 bases: TGCGCCAGCAGCCACCCCTCTGAGGGGACCTACAATGAGCAGTTCTTC. It encodes CASSHPSEGTYNEQFF. The variable domain in full, with the rest retrieved from reference TRBV5-1 and TRBJ2-1, is KAGVTQTPRYLIKTRGQQVTLSCSPISGHRSVSWYQQTPGQGLQFLFEYFSETQRNKGNFPGRFSGRQFSNSRSEMNVSTLELGDSALYLCASSHPSEGTYNEQFFGPGTRLTVL.

DNA for the CDR3: TGTGCCAGCAGTTTATGGTCCGGACAGGGTTTTTCGGCTGGGGCCAACGTCCTGACTTTC. Its protein product is CASSLWSGQGFSAGANVLTF. The chain employs TRBV28 and TRBJ2-6; 8 nucleotides align to TRBD1. Germline values: CDR1 MDHEN, CDR2 SYDVKM. This CDR3 is 20 amino acids long. After removal of 0 bases from V and 2 bases from J, the junction contained 12 bases not matched to a gene.

This clonotype was observed at least ten times. The chain couples TRBV27 to TRBJ2-1, with 8 bases aligning to TRBD2. CDR1 is MNHEY and CDR2 is SMNVEV in the germline V gene (reference sequence). V lost 2 bases to trimming and J lost 4 bases; unmatched junction nucleotides: 4. The CDR3 extends over 15 amino acids. As DNA, the CDR3 is TGTGCCAGCAGTTTACCCCCGGGGGGGTACAATGAGCAGTTCTTC. It encodes CASSLPPGGYNEQFF.

V gene TRBV20-1 combines with J gene TRBJ2-5, with D tentatively TRBD1 or TRBD2 (5 bases each). The CDR3 covers 13 residues. Germline values: CDR1 DFQATT, CDR2 SNEGSKA (reference sequence). The V gene lost 2 bases and the J gene lost 5 bases, with 12 bases spanning the gap. CDR3 residues: CSARFEGRETQYF. CDR3 sequence (DNA): TGCAGTGCTAGATTTGAGGGACGCGAGACCCAGTACTTC.

The genes are TRBV20-1 and TRBJ2-7; no clear D. The CDR3 totals 13 residues. Trimming removed 5 bases at V and 7 bases at J, with 18 bases between. The V gene's germline CDR1 is DFQATT and CDR2 SNEGSKA (reference sequence). The CDR3 here is CSAYPGPRREQYF. The CDR3 region has the DNA TGCAGTGCTTACCCGGGCCCCCGCCGGGAGCAGTACTTC.

In this sample, this clonotype turned up many times. V is TRBV27 and J is TRBJ2-1; D is possibly TRBD2 (5 bases). V lost 3 bases and J lost 4, with 7 bases in between. The CDR3 consists of 13 residues. Germline CDR1 is MNHEY and CDR2 is SMNVEV (reference sequence). The CDR3 region has the DNA TGTGCCAGCAGTTTCGGACTGTACAATGAGCAGTTCTTC. Its protein product is CASSFGLYNEQFF.

This chain uses TRBV12-3 or TRBV12-4 with TRBJ1-2; D ambiguous. The germline V and J ends were trimmed by 9 bases and 2 bases, with 10 bases remaining between them. There are 12 residues in the CDR3. The CDR3 region is CASATVNYGYTF. The CDR3 bases are TGTGCCAGTGCCACGGTGAACTATGGCTACACCTTC.